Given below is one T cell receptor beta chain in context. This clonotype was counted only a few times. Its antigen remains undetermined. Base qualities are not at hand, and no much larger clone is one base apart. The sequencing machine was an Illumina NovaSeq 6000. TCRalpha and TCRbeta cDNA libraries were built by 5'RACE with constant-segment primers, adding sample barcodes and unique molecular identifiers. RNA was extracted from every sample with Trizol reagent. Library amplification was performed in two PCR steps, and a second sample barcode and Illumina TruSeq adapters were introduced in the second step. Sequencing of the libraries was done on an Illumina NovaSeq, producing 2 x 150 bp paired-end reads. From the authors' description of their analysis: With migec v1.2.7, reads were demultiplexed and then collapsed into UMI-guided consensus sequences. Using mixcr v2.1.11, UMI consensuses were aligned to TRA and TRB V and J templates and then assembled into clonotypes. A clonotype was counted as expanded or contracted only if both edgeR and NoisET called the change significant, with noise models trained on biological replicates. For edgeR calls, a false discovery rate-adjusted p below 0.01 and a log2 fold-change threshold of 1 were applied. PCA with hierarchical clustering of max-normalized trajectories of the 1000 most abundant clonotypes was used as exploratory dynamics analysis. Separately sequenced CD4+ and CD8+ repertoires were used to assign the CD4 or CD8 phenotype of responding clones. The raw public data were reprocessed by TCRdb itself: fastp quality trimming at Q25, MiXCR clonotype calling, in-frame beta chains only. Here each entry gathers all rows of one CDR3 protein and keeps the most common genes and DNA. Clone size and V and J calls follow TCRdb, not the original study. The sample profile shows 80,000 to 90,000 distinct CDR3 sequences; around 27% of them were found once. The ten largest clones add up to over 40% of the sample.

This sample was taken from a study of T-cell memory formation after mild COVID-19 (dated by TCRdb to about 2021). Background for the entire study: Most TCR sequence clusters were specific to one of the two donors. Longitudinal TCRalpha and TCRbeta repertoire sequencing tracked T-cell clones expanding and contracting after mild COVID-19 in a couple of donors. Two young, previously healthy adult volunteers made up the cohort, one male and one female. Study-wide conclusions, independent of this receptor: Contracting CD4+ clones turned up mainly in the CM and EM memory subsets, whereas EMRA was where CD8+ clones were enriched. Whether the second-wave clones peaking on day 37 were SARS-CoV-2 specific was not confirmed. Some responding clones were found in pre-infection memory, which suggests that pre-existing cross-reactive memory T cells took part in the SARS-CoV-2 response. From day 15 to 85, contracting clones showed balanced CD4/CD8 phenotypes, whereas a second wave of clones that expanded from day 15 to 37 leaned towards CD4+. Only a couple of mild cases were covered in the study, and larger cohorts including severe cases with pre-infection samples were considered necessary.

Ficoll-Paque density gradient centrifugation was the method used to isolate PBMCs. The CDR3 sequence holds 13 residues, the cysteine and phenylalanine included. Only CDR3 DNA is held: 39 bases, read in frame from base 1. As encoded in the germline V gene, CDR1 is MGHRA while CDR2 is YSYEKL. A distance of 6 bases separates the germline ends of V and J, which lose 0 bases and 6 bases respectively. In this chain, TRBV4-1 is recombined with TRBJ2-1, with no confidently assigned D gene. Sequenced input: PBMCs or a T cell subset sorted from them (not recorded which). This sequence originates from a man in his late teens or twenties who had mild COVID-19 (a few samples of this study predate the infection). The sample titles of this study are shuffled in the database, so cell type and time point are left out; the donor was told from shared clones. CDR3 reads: CASSQDPFNEQFF. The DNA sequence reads TGCGCCAGCAGCCAAGATCCGTTCAATGAGCAGTTCTTC.